Listed below are T cell receptor beta chains from one sample, sequenced in a study of cytomegalovirus exposure and HLA in healthy donors. Sequenced by immunoSEQ multiplex PCR; TCRdb stores in-frame clones only, minus some. The sample holds more than 110,000 clones, less than 80% seen once. The source material was PBMCs. All receptors derive from a woman aged 50 to 60 in good health and CMV-seropositive. The CDR3 runs from the conserved cysteine through the conserved F or W. D genes are given only for firm matches. Where a row states a size, it is once, few, many or the class of an expanded clone; other rows omit it.

>NA|TRBJ2-7|TRBV7-6|NA
CASSQQATSYEQYF
>NA|TRBJ1-1|TRBV14|NA
CASSRQLGNTEAFF
>NA|TRBJ1-6|TRBV2|few
CASSVGQGQSPLHF
>TRBD2|TRBJ2-7|TRBV6-1|NA
CASSHSGGSYEQYF
>TRBD2|TRBJ2-1|TRBV5-5|NA
CASSRVGLASGGSHNEQFF
>TRBD1|TRBJ2-7|TRBV27|NA
CASRTVGQGARYEQYF
>NA|TRBJ1-2|TRBV4-3|NA
CASSQVGEGSWRGYTF
>NA|TRBJ2-5|TRBV7-9|NA
CASSMVRSGEGETQYF
>NA|TRBJ2-1|TRBV19|few
CASRIGDEQFF
>NA|TRBJ2-1|TRBV6-1|NA
CASGANEQFF
>TRBD1|TRBJ1-1|TRBV18|few
CASSPGQTTNTEAFF
>TRBD1|TRBJ2-3|TRBV12-5|NA
CASGDTGVPTDTQYF
>TRBD1|TRBJ1-3|TRBV5-1|once
CASSFGDRVSTIYF
>TRBD2|TRBJ2-7|TRBV5-1|NA
CASSPGLAVPFYEQYF
>NA|TRBJ2-7|TRBV18|NA
CASSPFADYEQYF
>NA|TRBJ1-3|TRBV30|once
CARSRVSGNTIYF
>NA|TRBJ1-1|TRBV19|NA
CASGPRAGEAEAFF
>NA|TRBJ1-1|TRBV19|NA
CASKVFGQLTEAFF
>NA|TRBJ1-5|TRBV6-1|NA
CASSEGTWGNQPQHF
>NA|TRBJ1-1|TRBV18|NA
CASSPLPNTEAFF
>NA|TRBJ2-1|TRBV6-5|NA
CASSPPGRSGNEQFF
>TRBD2|TRBJ2-7|TRBV7-2|NA
CASSLGLGYEQYF